The present T cell receptor beta chain was sequenced within a study of response to subunit inactivated influenza vaccine. Notes on the study in general: Few additional T cells are recruited per seasonal influenza vaccination, authors suggested.

The CDR3 contains 12 residues. Unmatched junction bases numbered 4, after V lost 8 bases and J lost 3 bases. Germline V gene data show CDR1 as SEHNR and CDR2 as FQNEAQ (reference sequence). TCRdb ran MiXCR on the RT-PCR reads and lists one entry per CDR3 protein. This table has fewer than 350,000 distinct CDR3 sequences, 20% to 25% appearing once. As for this clonotype: Its matching antigen is unknown.

The sample consisted of PBMCs from blood, taken approximately 22 months after vaccination. This chain uses TRBV7-9 with TRBJ2-7; 7 bases agree with TRBD1. This TCR was sampled from a man aged 50-75 years who received an inactivated influenza vaccine. The CDR3 loop is CASLGTDYEQYF. The DNA for the CDR3 is TGTGCCAGCCTGGGGACAGACTACGAGCAGTACTTC.